This T cell receptor (beta chain) was identified in a study of blood T cell repertoires in COVID-19. TCRdb's copy holds only in-frame clones and misses some; the assay was immunoSEQ multiplex PCR. The sample yields about 240,000 clones, around 86% seen once. The V and J ends lost 0 bases and 6 bases, in that order; junction bases with no gene match: 5. The CDR3 runs to 14 residues. CDR1 is SGHRS, CDR2 YFSETQ, per germline. It was during active infection that Seattle patients were enrolled and then longitudinally followed. The table lists this clone with a few counts. The rearrangement joins TRBV5-1 to TRBJ1-2; 7 bases are a match to TRBD1. Sequenced sample: peripheral blood. The receptor comes from a woman aged 45-65 years with COVID-19, enrolled during active disease. CDR3 in amino acids: CASSLEGTDHGYTF. CDR3 nucleotides: TGCGCCAGCAGCTTGGAAGGGACAGATCATGGCTACACCTTC.